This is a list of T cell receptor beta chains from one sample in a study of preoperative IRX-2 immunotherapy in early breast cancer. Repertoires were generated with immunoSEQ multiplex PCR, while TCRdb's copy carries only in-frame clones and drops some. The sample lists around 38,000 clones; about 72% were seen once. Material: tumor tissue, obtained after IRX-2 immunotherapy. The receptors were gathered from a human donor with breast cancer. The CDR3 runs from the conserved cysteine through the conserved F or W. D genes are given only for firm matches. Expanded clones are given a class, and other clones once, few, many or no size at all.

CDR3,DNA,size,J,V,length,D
CSVTGINEKLFF,TGCAGCGTGACAGGCATTAATGAAAAACTGTTTTTT,NA,TRBJ1-4,TRBV29-1,12,NA
CASSLTGGYYGYTF,TGTGCCAGCAGCTTAACAGGGGGCTACTATGGCTACACCTTC,NA,TRBJ1-2,TRBV9,14,TRBD1
CATSRDSGSAGVLTTQYF,TGTGCCACCAGCAGAGACTCTGGGTCGGCCGGGGTTCTGACTACGCAGTATTTT,once,TRBJ2-3,TRBV15,18,NA
CASSFTSGRADEQYF,TGTGCCAGCAGTTTTACTAGCGGGAGGGCCGACGAGCAGTACTTC,NA,TRBJ2-7,TRBV28,15,TRBD2
CASSIEGASNTEAFF,TGTGCCAGTAGTATAGAGGGGGCGTCGAACACTGAAGCTTTCTTT,NA,TRBJ1-1,TRBV19,15,NA
CASKGVAGANVLTF,TGTGCCAGCAAGGGTGTAGCTGGGGCCAACGTCCTGACTTTC,NA,TRBJ2-6,TRBV6-8,14,NA
CASSSGGTGAEEQYF,TGCGCCAGCAGCTCGGGGGGGACAGGGGCGGAAGAGCAGTACTTC,NA,TRBJ2-7,TRBV5-1,15,TRBD1
CASSKGTASSGNTIYF,TGTGCCAGCAGTAAAGGGACGGCCAGCTCTGGAAACACCATATATTTT,NA,TRBJ1-3,TRBV6-8,16,NA
CASSPRRASGSETQYF,TGTGCCAGCAGCCCAAGGAGGGCTAGCGGGAGCGAGACCCAGTACTTC,few,TRBJ2-5,TRBV11-3,16,TRBD2
CASSLAGHSPTYEQYF,TGTGCCAGCAGCTTAGCGGGCCACAGCCCCACCTACGAGCAGTACTTC,NA,TRBJ2-7,TRBV7-4,16,NA
CATRKAGTTDMQYF,TGTGCCACCCGGAAAGCGGGGACCACAGATATGCAGTATTTT,NA,TRBJ2-3,TRBV6-4,14,TRBD2
CASSQGDRLYGYTF,TGCGCCAGCAGCCAAGGTGACAGGCTCTATGGCTACACCTTC,NA,TRBJ1-2,TRBV1,14,NA
CASSMQSSGTGANYGYTF,TGCGCCAGCAGCATGCAGAGCTCCGGGACAGGGGCTAACTATGGCTACACCTTC,NA,TRBJ1-2,TRBV5-1,18,TRBD1
CASSSSGTLSYEQYF,TGTGCCAGCAGTTCTTCCGGGACCCTCTCCTACGAGCAGTACTTC,once,TRBJ2-7,TRBV28,15,NA
CSASVGPLGNTIYF,TGCAGCGCTAGTGTGGGACCCCTGGGAAACACCATATATTTT,NA,TRBJ1-3,TRBV29-1,14,NA
CASRGTGENQPQHF,TGTGCCAGCAGGGGGACAGGGGAGAATCAGCCCCAGCATTTT,NA,TRBJ1-5,TRBV6-8,14,TRBD1
CATSRDLGTSTDTQYF,TGTGCCACCAGCAGAGATTTAGGAACAAGCACAGATACGCAGTATTTT,NA,TRBJ2-3,TRBV15,16,NA
CASADITYEQYF,TGTGCCAGCGCGGACATTACCTACGAGCAGTACTTC,NA,TRBJ2-7,TRBV6-8,12,NA
CASSYSGTQETQYF,TGCGCCAGCAGCTATAGCGGGACCCAAGAGACCCAGTACTTC,NA,TRBJ2-5,TRBV5-1,14,TRBD2
CASSFERSSYEQYF,TGCGCCAGCAGCTTTGAACGGAGCTCCTACGAGCAGTACTTC,NA,TRBJ2-7,TRBV5-1,14,NA
CASSKTGVGTEAFF,TGTGCCAGCAGCAAGACAGGGGTAGGGACTGAAGCTTTCTTT,few,TRBJ1-1,TRBV6-8,14,TRBD1
CASSLVSGGANEQFF,TGCGCCAGCAGCTTGGTCAGCGGGGGGGCAAATGAGCAGTTCTTC,once,TRBJ2-1,TRBV5-1,15,TRBD2
CASSPNGAQETQYF,TGTGCCAGCAGCCCGAACGGGGCCCAAGAGACCCAGTACTTC,NA,TRBJ2-5,TRBV7-6,14,NA
CASSPPGPSTDTQYF,TGCGCCAGCAGCCCCCCGGGACCATCCACAGATACGCAGTATTTT,NA,TRBJ2-3,TRBV5-1,15,NA
CASSPTGELGYTF,TGTGCCAGCTCCCCTACAGGGGAACTTGGCTACACCTTC,NA,TRBJ1-2,TRBV18,13,TRBD1
CASSTPGLAGQETQYF,TGTGCCAGCAGCACTCCGGGACTAGCGGGACAAGAGACCCAGTACTTC,NA,TRBJ2-5,TRBV7-7,16,TRBD2
CASSSQVNTEAFF,TGTGCCAGTAGTAGTCAGGTAAACACTGAAGCTTTCTTT,NA,TRBJ1-1,TRBV19,13,NA
CAISESGQTYNEQFF,TGTGCCATCAGTGAGTCTGGACAGACCTACAATGAGCAGTTCTTC,NA,TRBJ2-1,TRBV10-3,15,NA
CASGLQGWYEQYF,TGTGCTAGTGGTTTGCAAGGATGGTACGAGCAGTACTTC,NA,TRBJ2-7,TRBV12-5,13,NA
CASSQGDRGQETQYF,TGCGCCAGCAGCCAAGGGGACAGGGGGCAAGAGACCCAGTACTTC,NA,TRBJ2-5,TRBV1,15,NA
CAETTGATNTGELFF,TGTGCCGAAACGACAGGCGCCACAAACACCGGGGAGCTGTTTTTT,NA,TRBJ2-2,TRBV7-8,15,NA
CASSHRDRGEKLFF,TGTGCCAGCAGTCACCGGGACAGGGGCGAAAAACTGTTTTTT,NA,TRBJ1-4,TRBV27,14,TRBD1
CASSSTGSWSNEQYF,TGTGCCAGCAGTTCGACAGGGTCTTGGTCCAACGAGCAGTACTTC,NA,TRBJ2-7,TRBV6-8,15,TRBD1
CASSRGGEGSQPQHF,TGTGCCAGTAGTAGAGGGGGGGAGGGATCTCAGCCCCAGCATTTT,NA,TRBJ1-5,TRBV19,15,NA
CASSGGGIISYEQYF,TGCGCCAGCAGCGGGGGAGGAATTATTTCCTACGAGCAGTACTTC,NA,TRBJ2-7,TRBV5-1,15,NA
CASSLRYTGELFF,TGTGCCAGCAGCCTCCGGTACACCGGGGAGCTGTTTTTT,once,TRBJ2-2,TRBV14,13,NA
CASSPRSGSYNSPLHF,TGTGCCAGCTCACCACGATCTGGCTCCTATAATTCACCCCTCCACTTT,NA,TRBJ1-6,TRBV18,16,NA
CASSYSNRDHEQFF,TGTGCCAGCAGTTACTCGAACAGGGACCATGAGCAGTTCTTC,NA,TRBJ2-1,TRBV6-7,14,NA
CSVAGDGFSYEQYF,TGCAGCGTTGCGGGGGACGGGTTCTCCTACGAGCAGTACTTC,NA,TRBJ2-7,TRBV29-1,14,NA
CASSLASGGFYNEQFF,TGTGCCAGCAGCTTGGCGAGCGGGGGGTTCTACAATGAGCAGTTCTTC,few,TRBJ2-1,TRBV11-3,16,TRBD2
CASSFMVGQGNQPQHF,TGTGCCAGCAGCTTTATGGTGGGGCAGGGCAATCAGCCCCAGCATTTT,NA,TRBJ1-5,TRBV7-7,16,NA
CASSETGRPLYGYTF,TGCGCCAGCAGTGAGACAGGAAGGCCCCTATATGGCTACACCTTC,NA,TRBJ1-2,TRBV10-2,15,NA
CASSLALGSANTEAFF,TGTGCCAGCAGCTTAGCGCTCGGTTCAGCGAACACTGAAGCTTTCTTT,NA,TRBJ1-1,TRBV7-7,16,NA
CASSWGEGPDTQYF,TGCGCCAGCAGCTGGGGGGAGGGCCCAGATACGCAGTATTTT,few,TRBJ2-3,TRBV5-1,14,TRBD2
CASSESSGAAGYTF,TGCGCCAGCAGTGAGTCGTCAGGGGCTGCTGGCTACACCTTC,NA,TRBJ1-2,TRBV10-1,14,NA